This TCR beta chain was sequenced for a study of blood T cell repertoires in COVID-19. Overall study: Sources were T cells, B-cell-depleted T cells, or PBMCs; the material itself was cDNA or gDNA.

The germline CDR1 and CDR2 sequences are MDHEN and SYDVKM. This CDR3 is built from 15 residues. Trimming shortened V by 4 bases and J by 1 base, and 13 bases separated the two germline ends. The repertoire was sequenced with immunoSEQ multiplex PCR; TCRdb's copy has only in-frame clones and lacks some. Among fewer than 350,000 clones listed, 85% were seen once. Clinical histories supplied by participants themselves formed the basis of cohort assignment. Exposed participants came across a COVID-19 case within 2 weeks before study entry. The V and J genes are TRBV28 and TRBJ2-5; D possibly corresponds to TRBD1 (6 bases). The sample comprised PBMCs or T cells enriched from blood (not recorded which). The sequence was collected from a woman aged 25 to 39 who had been exposed to COVID-19. This CDR3 reads CASSSTGLLQETQYF. CDR3 bases: TGTGCCAGCAGTTCAACAGGGCTCCTCCAAGAGACCCAGTACTTC.